This T cell receptor (beta chain) was captured in a study of blood T cells in healthy people across ages. This clonotype was counted between two and nine times. This CDR3 has 15 amino acids. After removal of 6 bases from V and 4 bases from J, the junction contained 8 bases not matched to a gene. The study recruited healthy Caucasian donors from Russia who were aged about 6 to 95. A sample-barcoded 5' primer and a J-beta primer mix were used in a second PCR of about 7 to 12 cycles. Researchers report that a template-switch adaptor with 12 random nucleotides tagged each cDNA molecule. MiXCR, run by TCRdb on the 5' RACE reads, gives a single entry per CDR3 protein. The data show just under 750,000 distinct CDR3 sequences, approximately 22% seen once.

Source material: blood. The TCR originated in a man between 65 and 80 years old in good health. This rearrangement joins TRBV12-3 or TRBV12-4 to TRBJ1-2, with 10 bases matching TRBD1. The CDR3 protein is CASREDRGLPYGYTF. As DNA, the CDR3 is TGTGCCAGCAGAGAAGACAGGGGGCTTCCCTATGGCTACACCTTC.